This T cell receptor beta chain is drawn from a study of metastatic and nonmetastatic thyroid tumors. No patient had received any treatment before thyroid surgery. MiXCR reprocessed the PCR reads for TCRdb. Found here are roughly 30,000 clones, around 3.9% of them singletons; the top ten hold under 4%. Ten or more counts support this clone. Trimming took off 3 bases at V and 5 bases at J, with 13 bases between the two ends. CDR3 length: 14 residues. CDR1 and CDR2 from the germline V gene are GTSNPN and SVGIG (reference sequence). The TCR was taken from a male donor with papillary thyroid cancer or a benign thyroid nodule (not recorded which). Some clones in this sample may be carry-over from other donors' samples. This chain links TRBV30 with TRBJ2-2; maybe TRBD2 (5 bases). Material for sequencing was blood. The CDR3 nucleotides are TGTGCCTGGAGGAGGGTAATAAGGACCGGGGAGCTGTTTTTT. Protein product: CAWRRVIRTGELFF.